The next 15 T cell receptor beta chains were all read from a single sample in a study. Cells sorted as Tregs were CD4+, CD25+ and CD127-/low. The TRBV12-4/TRBJ1-2 clonotypes were amplified using barcode primers with ligated adaptors. TCRdb independently ran MiXCR on the multiplex PCR reads; one entry per CDR3 protein. The sample gives about 350 distinct CDR3 sequences, 10% of which show up once; 21% is in the top ten. The sample was Tregs sorted from blood. All receptors come from a female donor with breast cancer.

This clonotype counts as large. V gene TRBV12-3 or TRBV12-4 combines with J gene TRBJ1-2; the D is unclear. The CDR3 extends over 14 amino acids. Deletions cut 2 bases from V and 0 bases from J, with 7 bases between. CDR3 loop: CASSLLGTNYGYTF. As DNA, the CDR3 is TGTGCCAGCAGTTTACTCGGGACTAACTATGGCTACACCTTC.

By its share, this clonotype is large. The rearrangement uses TRBV12-3 or TRBV12-4 and TRBJ1-2; D is unclear. V lost 6 bases and J lost 3, with 11 bases in between. The CDR3 extends over 13 amino acids. The CDR3 sequence is CASRSWGDYGYTF. CDR3 coding DNA: TGTGCCAGCAGGAGCTGGGGTGACTATGGCTACACCTTC.

This clonotype is large within its sample. This chain links TRBV12-3 or TRBV12-4 with TRBJ1-2, with 10 bases identical to TRBD1. V lost 3 bases and J lost 8; bases outside the gene matches: 9. The CDR3 is 15 residues long. In DNA, the CDR3 is TGTGCCAGCAGTTTGAGCGGGACAGGGGAGGGAGGCTACACCTTC. It yields the protein CASSLSGTGEGGYTF.

Sample share makes this clonotype large. V is TRBV12-3 or TRBV12-4 and J is TRBJ1-2, with unresolved D. The CDR3 has 13 residues. With 6 bases removed from V and 5 bases from J, the gap between germline ends came to 13 bases. Here the CDR3 DNA reads TGTGCCAGCAGCCCCAGACCGGGTTATGGCTACACCTTC. It translates to CASSPRPGYGYTF.

This clonotype is labeled as large. The chain is built from TRBV12-3 or TRBV12-4 and TRBJ1-2; D unclear. The V and J ends lost 6 bases and 8 bases respectively, with 16 bases between them. The CDR3 extends over 13 amino acids. The CDR3 bases are TGTGCCAGCAGCCATCACTGGGGTAACGGCTACACCTTC. Translation gives CASSHHWGNGYTF.

This clonotype is labeled large (0.1 to 1%). This chain uses TRBV12-3 or TRBV12-4 with TRBJ1-2, with unresolved D. Between the trimmed V and J ends, which lost 5 bases and 8 bases, there was a span of 21 bases. This CDR3 is built from 15 residues. This chain's CDR3 is CASSPSPGRAWGYTF. The CDR3 DNA reads as TGTGCCAGCAGTCCCAGCCCCGGACGGGCCTGGGGCTACACCTTC.

By share, this clonotype ranks as large. This chain joins TRBV12-3 or TRBV12-4 and TRBJ1-2; D is unclear. Trimming stripped 5 bases from V and 1 base from J, with 5 bases between. The length of the CDR3 is 12 residues. CDR3: CASSLRNYGYTF. The CDR3 DNA follows: TGTGCCAGCAGTCTTCGTAACTATGGCTACACCTTC.

Within the sample, this clonotype is large. The V call is TRBV12-3 or TRBV12-4, the J call TRBJ1-2; possibly TRBD1 for D (5 bases). The CDR3 length is 12 residues. Trimming shortened V by 6 bases and J by 8 bases, and 13 bases separated the two germline ends. This chain's CDR3 is CASSPGREGYTF. The CDR3 nucleotides read TGTGCCAGCAGCCCGGGACGCGAGGGCTACACCTTC.

This clonotype is large (0.1 to 1%) by share. The chain combines TRBV12-3 or TRBV12-4 with TRBJ1-2, with D unclear. V lost 3 bases and J 6 bases, leaving 14 bases between the germline ends. The CDR3 sequence is 14 residues long. The CDR3, as DNA: TGTGCCAGCAGTTTTACGTCCGGGAAAGATGGCTACACCTTC. Protein: CASSFTSGKDGYTF.

This clonotype is judged medium-sized (0.01 to 0.1%). The chain joins TRBV12-3 or TRBV12-4 to TRBJ1-2; possible D gene TRBD1, 5 bases. CDR3 length equals 14 residues. Between the trimmed V and J ends, which lost 6 bases and 4 bases, there was a span of 15 bases. The CDR3 region has the DNA TGTGCCAGCAGGAGGGCAGGGATCACCTATGGCTACACCTTC. It codes for CASRRAGITYGYTF.

By share, this clonotype ranks as large (0.1 to 1%). The rearrangement uses TRBV12-3 or TRBV12-4 and TRBJ1-2; D call uncertain. The length of the CDR3 is 13 residues. V shed 0 bases and J shed 7 bases, with 9 bases lying between them. CDR3 amino acids: CASSLAPLTGYTF. The CDR3 DNA reads as TGTGCCAGCAGTTTAGCTCCCCTAACTGGCTACACCTTC.

This clonotype is deemed medium-sized. This rearrangement joins TRBV12-3 or TRBV12-4 to TRBJ1-2; 8 nucleotides align to TRBD1. The CDR3 consists of 14 residues. J lost 8 bases, V lost 5 bases, and 10 bases had no gene match. The CDR3: CASSPRQGMEGYTF. CDR3 sequence (DNA): TGTGCCAGCAGTCCCCGACAGGGGATGGAGGGCTACACCTTC.

This clonotype is judged large. This chain uses TRBV12-3 or TRBV12-4 with TRBJ1-2, with no clear D. V lost 2 bases and J 3 bases, leaving 10 bases between the germline ends. CDR3 length: 14 amino acids. The CDR3 DNA reads TGTGCCAGCAGTTTAAACGGACGGCACTATGGCTACACCTTC. Translating gives CASSLNGRHYGYTF.

This clonotype is termed large. The chain couples TRBV12-3 or TRBV12-4 to TRBJ1-2; D is unresolved. Trimming removed 5 bases at V and 6 bases at J, with 13 bases between. The CDR3 is 13 residues long. CDR3 in amino acids: CASSLTPRDGYTF. The CDR3, as DNA: TGTGCCAGCAGTCTTACCCCGAGGGATGGCTACACCTTC.

This clonotype is hyperexpanded by share. The chain uses TRBV12-3 or TRBV12-4 and TRBJ1-2; D perhaps matches TRBD1 (6 bases). CDR3 length: 15 residues. The V end lost 4 bases, the J end lost 1 base, and 13 bases lay between the germline ends. CDR3 sequence (DNA): TGTGCCAGCAGTTGGACAGCTGGCGGTAACTATGGCTACACCTTC. Its translation: CASSWTAGGNYGYTF.